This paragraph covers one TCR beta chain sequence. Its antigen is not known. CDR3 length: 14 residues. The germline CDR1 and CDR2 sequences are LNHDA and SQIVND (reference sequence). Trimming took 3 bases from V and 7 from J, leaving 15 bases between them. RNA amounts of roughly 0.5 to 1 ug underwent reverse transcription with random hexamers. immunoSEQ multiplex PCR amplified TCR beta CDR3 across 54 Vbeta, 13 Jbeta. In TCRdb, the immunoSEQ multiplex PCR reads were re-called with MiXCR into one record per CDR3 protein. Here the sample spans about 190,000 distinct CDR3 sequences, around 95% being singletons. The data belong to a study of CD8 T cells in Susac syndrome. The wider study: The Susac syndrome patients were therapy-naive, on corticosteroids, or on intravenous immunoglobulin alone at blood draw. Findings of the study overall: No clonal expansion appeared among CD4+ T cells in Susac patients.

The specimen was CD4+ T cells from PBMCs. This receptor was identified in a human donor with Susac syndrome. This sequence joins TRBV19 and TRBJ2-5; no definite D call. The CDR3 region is CASSMIADGWTQYF. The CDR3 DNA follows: TGTGCCAGTAGTATGATCGCAGACGGATGGACCCAGTACTTC.